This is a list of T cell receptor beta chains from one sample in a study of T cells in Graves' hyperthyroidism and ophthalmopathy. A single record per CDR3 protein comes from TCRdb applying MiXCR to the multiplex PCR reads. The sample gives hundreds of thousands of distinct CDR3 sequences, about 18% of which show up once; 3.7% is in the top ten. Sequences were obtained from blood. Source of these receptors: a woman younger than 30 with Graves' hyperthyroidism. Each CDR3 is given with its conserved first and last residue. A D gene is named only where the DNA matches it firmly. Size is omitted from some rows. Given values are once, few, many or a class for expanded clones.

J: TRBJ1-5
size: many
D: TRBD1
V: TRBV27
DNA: TGTGCCAGCAGTTTATGGGGTGGGGGACAGAGTAATCAGCCCCAGCATTTT
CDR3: CASSLWGGGQSNQPQHF

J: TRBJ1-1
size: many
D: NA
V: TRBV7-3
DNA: TGTGCCAGCAGCTTACACCCCTCGGGGAACACTGAAGCTTTCTTT
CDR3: CASSLHPSGNTEAFF

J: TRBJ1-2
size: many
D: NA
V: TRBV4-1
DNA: TGCGCCAGCAGCCAAGCGATGAGTACAGGCTATGGCTACACCTTC
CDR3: CASSQAMSTGYGYTF

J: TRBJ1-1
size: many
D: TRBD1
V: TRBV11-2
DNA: TGTGCCAGCAGCCCTGACAGGGGGAGGGGCACTGAAGCTTTCTTT
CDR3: CASSPDRGRGTEAFF

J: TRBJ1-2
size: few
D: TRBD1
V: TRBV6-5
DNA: TGTGCCAGCAGTTACGGACAGGGGGTAGGCTACACCTTC
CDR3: CASSYGQGVGYTF

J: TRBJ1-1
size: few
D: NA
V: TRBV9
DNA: TGTGCCAGCGGGAGGTCCGGAGACACTGAAGCTTTCTTT
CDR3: CASGRSGDTEAFF

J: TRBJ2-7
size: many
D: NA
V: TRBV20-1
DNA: TGCAGTGCTCGGCGGCCGGACGAGCAGTACTTC
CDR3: CSARRPDEQYF

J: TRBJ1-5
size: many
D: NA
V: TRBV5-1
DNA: TGCGCCAGCAGCTTGGAGGGCAATCGCGGTCAGCCCCAGCATTTT
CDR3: CASSLEGNRGQPQHF

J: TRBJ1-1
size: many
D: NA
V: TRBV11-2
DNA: TGTGCCAGCAGCTTTTCGGGGGGAGTCCCTGAAGCTTTCTTT
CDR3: CASSFSGGVPEAFF

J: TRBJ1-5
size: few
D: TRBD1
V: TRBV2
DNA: TGTGCCAGCAGTCTTACAGGGGGCGAGCAGCCCCAGCATTTT
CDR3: CASSLTGGEQPQHF

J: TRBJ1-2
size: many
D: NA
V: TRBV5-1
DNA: TGCGCCAGCAGCTTGGGGGCGGCTTTCGGCTACACCTTC
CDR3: CASSLGAAFGYTF

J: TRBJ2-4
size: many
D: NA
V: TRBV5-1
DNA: TGCGCCAGCAGCTTGGACAGCCTAGCCAAAAACATTCAGTACTTC
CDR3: CASSLDSLAKNIQYF

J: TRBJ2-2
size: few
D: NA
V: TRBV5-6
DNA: TGTGCCAGCAGCTTGAGACAGGCGTCCGGGGAGCTGTTTTTT
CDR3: CASSLRQASGELFF

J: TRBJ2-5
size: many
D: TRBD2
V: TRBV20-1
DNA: TGCAGTGCTAGAGCTAGCGGTCAAGAGACCCAGTACTTC
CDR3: CSARASGQETQYF

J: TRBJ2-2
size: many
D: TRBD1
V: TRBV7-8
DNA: TGTGCCAGCAGCTTACGCCTCCGGGACAGGGGACAAACCGGGGAGCTGTTTTTT
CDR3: CASSLRLRDRGQTGELFF

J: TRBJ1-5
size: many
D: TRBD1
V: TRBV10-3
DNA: TGTGCCATCAGTGGGGACAGGGCTCAGCCCCAGCATTTT
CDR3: CAISGDRAQPQHF

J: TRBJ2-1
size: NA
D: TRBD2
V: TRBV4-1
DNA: TGCGCCAGCAGCCCTCGAGGGTGGACTAGCTCCTACAATGAGCAGTTCTTC
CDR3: CASSPRGWTSSYNEQFF

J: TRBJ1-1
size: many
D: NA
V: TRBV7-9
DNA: TGTGCCAGCAGCCCGCGCAGGGCCACTGAAGCTTTCTTT
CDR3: CASSPRRATEAFF

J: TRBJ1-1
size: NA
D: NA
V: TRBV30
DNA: TGTGCCTGGAATATGTATGGGTCCGGCACTGAAGCTTTCTTT
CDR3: CAWNMYGSGTEAFF

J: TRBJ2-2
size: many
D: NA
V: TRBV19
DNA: TGTGCCAGTATGCAGGGGCACACCGGGGAGCTGTTTTTT
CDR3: CASMQGHTGELFF

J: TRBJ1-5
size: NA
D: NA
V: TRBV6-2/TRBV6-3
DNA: TGTGCCAGCAGGCCCAGTGGAGGGAGTCAAGGGCAGCCCCAGCATTTT
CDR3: CASRPSGGSQGQPQHF

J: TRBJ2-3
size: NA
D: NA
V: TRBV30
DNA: TGTGCCTGGAGCGCAGCAGGGGAGATTATACTCACAGATACGCAGTATTTT
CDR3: CAWSAAGEIILTDTQYF

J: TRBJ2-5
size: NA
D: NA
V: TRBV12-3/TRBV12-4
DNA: TGTGCCAGCAGTTTGTTGTCGGGGGGACACATCCAAGAGACCCAGTACTTC
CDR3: CASSLLSGGHIQETQYF

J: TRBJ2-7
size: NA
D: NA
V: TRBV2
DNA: TGTGCCAGCAGTGAAAGAAGCGTCCTTCTCGGGCGCTACGAGCAGTACTTC
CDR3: CASSERSVLLGRYEQYF

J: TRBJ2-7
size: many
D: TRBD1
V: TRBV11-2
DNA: TGTGCCAGCAGCACCCGACAGGGGCTGGCCTACGAGCAGTACTTC
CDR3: CASSTRQGLAYEQYF

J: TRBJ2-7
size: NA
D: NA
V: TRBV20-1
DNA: TGCAGTGGGTCCGGGAGAGGGGGAATAGCCTTCGAGCAGTACTTC
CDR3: CSGSGRGGIAFEQYF

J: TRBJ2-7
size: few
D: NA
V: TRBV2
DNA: TGTGCCAGCAGTAGGTGGGCCTTTTACGAGCAGTACTTC
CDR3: CASSRWAFYEQYF

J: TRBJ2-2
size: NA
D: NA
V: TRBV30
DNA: TGTGCCTGGAGTGGATACCTCACCGGGGAGCTGTTTTTT
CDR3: CAWSGYLTGELFF

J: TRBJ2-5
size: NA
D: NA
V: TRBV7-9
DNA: TGTGCCAGCTGGAAATCGGGGTCCGACGAGACCCAGTACTTC
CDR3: CASWKSGSDETQYF

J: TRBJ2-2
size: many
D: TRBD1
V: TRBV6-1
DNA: TGTGCCGCGCGGGACAGGTCCACCGGGGAGCTGTTTTTT
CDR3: CAARDRSTGELFF

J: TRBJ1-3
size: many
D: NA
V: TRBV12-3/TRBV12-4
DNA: TGTGCCACGGGGACTGGAAACACCATATATTTT
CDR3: CATGTGNTIYF

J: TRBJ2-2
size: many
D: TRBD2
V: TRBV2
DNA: TGTGCCAGCCGGGACTACCAATCGAACACCGGGGAGCTGTTTTTT
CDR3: CASRDYQSNTGELFF

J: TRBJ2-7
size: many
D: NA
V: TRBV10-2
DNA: TGCGCCAGCAGTGAGGCAGGGCGCGGCGAGCAGTACTTC
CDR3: CASSEAGRGEQYF

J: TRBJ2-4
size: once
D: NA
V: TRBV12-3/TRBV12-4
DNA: TGTGCCAGCAGCCAAGAAAGAAACATTCAGTACTTC
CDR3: CASSQERNIQYF

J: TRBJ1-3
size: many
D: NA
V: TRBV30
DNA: TGTGCCTGGAGATTAGCAGGGACTGGAAACACCATATATTTT
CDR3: CAWRLAGTGNTIYF

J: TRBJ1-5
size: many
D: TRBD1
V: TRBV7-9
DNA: TGTGCCAGCAGCTTAGAGAGGGGGCGCATAGGTAGTCAGCCCCAGCATTTT
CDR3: CASSLERGRIGSQPQHF

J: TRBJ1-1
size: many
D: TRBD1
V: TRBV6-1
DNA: TGTGCCAGCAGTGCCGGGACAGGTGGACGAGCTTTCTTT
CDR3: CASSAGTGGRAFF

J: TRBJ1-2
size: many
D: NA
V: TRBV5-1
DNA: TGCGCCAGCAGCTTGGCCTGGGGGGGTTACTATGGCTACACCTTC
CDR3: CASSLAWGGYYGYTF

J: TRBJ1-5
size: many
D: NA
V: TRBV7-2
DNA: TGTGCCAGCAGCTTCTGGCAGGGAAATCAGCCCCAGCATTTT
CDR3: CASSFWQGNQPQHF

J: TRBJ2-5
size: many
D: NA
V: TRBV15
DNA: TGTGCCACCAGCAGATCCCCGGATGAGACCCAGTACTTC
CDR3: CATSRSPDETQYF

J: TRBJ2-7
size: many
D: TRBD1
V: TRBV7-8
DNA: TGTGCCAGCAGGCGGGACGCCGGGACAGGGGCCCCCTACGAGCAGTACTTC
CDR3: CASRRDAGTGAPYEQYF

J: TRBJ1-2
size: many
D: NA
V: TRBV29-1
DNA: TGCAGCGTTCCCCTCCAGGGGCCCGGGATTGGCTACACCTTC
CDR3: CSVPLQGPGIGYTF

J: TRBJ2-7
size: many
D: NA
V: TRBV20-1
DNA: TGCAGTGCTAGTTCCTGGACAGTATCCTCCTACGAGCAGTACTTC
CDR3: CSASSWTVSSYEQYF

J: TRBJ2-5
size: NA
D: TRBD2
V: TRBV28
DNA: TGTGCCAGCAGTTTAGAGATAGCGGGGGGGCCGGGTCAAGAGACCCAGTACTTC
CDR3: CASSLEIAGGPGQETQYF

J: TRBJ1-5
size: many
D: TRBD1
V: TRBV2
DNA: TGTGCCAGCGACAGGGGGAATGGGCCCCAGCATTTT
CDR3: CASDRGNGPQHF

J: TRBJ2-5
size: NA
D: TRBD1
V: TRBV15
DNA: TGTGCCACCAAAACCGACAGGGATCAAGAGACCCAGTACTTC
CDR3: CATKTDRDQETQYF

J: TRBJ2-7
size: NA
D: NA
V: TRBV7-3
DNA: TGTGCCAGCAGCAAACTAGCTGCTGAGGCGAGCGAGCAGTACTTC
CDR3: CASSKLAAEASEQYF

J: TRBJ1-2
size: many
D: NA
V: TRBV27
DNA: TGTGCCAGCAGTTCAGGGTTCTATGGCTACACCTTC
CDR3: CASSSGFYGYTF

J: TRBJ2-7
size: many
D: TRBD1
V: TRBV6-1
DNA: TGTGCCAGCAGTGGGGGACAGGTTGGAAAGCAGTACTTC
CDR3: CASSGGQVGKQYF

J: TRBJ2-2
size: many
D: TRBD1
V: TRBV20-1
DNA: TGCAGTGCGGACCGGGACAGGACGAGGAGGGAGCTGTTTTTT
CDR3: CSADRDRTRRELFF

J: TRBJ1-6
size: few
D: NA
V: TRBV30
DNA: TGTGCCTGGAAAGTGGAGGGTTCACCCCTCCACTTT
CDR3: CAWKVEGSPLHF

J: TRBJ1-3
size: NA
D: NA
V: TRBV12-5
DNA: TGTGCTAGCTTTGACTCTGGAAACACCATATATTTT
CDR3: CASFDSGNTIYF

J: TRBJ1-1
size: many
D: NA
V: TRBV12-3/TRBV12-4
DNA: TGTGCCAGCAGTTTAATGGGCGGGGGGACTGAAGCTTTCTTT
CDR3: CASSLMGGGTEAFF

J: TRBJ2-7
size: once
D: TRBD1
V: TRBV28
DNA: TGTGCCAGCAGTTTTGGGACAGGGATCGACGAGCAGTACTTC
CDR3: CASSFGTGIDEQYF